The entry that follows covers one T cell receptor beta chain sequence. The antigen remains undetermined. The sample is drawn from a study of blood T cells in healthy people across ages. Study summary: For every two T cells, template switching captured about one barcoded beta molecule. Overall study results and limits: Donor CMV status, an unknown factor, possibly confounded changes in expanded clonotypes.

Germline V gene lookup returns CDR1 SEHNR and CDR2 FQNEAQ (reference sequence). Trimming took off 5 bases at V and 2 bases at J, with 13 bases between the two ends. The CDR3 sequence is 14 residues long. For the second PCR, which ran for about 6 to 11 cycles, a sample-barcoded 5' primer and a J-beta primer mix were used. One entry per CDR3 protein, called by TCRdb with MiXCR from the 5' RACE reads. This sample has over a million distinct CDR3 sequences, with under 55% found just once. The sequenced material came from blood. The chain carries TRBV7-9 and TRBJ2-7; D unresolved. This receptor was taken from an older woman in good health. DNA of the CDR3: TGTGCCAGCAGCCGTGTCCCTGGGGCCTACGAGCAGTACTTC. Translating gives CASSRVPGAYEQYF.